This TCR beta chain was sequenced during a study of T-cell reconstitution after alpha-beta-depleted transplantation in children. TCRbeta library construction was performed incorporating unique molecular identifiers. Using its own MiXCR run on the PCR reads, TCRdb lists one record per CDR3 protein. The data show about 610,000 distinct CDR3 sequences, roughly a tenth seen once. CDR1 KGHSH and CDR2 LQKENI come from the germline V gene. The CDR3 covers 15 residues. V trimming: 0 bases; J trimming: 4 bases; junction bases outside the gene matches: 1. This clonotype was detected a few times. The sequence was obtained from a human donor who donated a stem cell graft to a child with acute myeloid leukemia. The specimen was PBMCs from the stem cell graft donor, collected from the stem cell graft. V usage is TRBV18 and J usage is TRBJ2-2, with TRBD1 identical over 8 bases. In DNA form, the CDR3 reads TGTGCCAGCTCACCACCGGGACAGGCCACCGGGGAGCTGTTTTTT. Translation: CASSPPGQATGELFF.